This is a list of T cell receptor beta chains from one sample in a study of shared clonotypes between healthy human individuals. Assay: immunoSEQ multiplex PCR; the TCRdb copy retains only in-frame clones and omits some. The sample carries around 1.6 million clones, 95% to 99% recorded once. Sequenced: naive CD4+ T cells sorted from blood. Source of these receptors: a young man in good health. CDR3s include the opening cysteine and the closing phenylalanine or tryptophan. A D gene is named only where the DNA matches it firmly. Only some rows state a clone size, as once, few, many or a class for expanded clones.

CDR3nt	CDR3aa	v_gene	abundance	j_gene	d_gene
TGCAGTAAGGGACGCCAAGAGACCCAGTACTTC	CSKGRQETQYF	TRBV20-1	NA	TRBJ2-5	NA
TGTGCCATGGCGACTAGCGGGAGGGATTCTCACTCCTACGAGCAGTACTTC	CAMATSGRDSHSYEQYF	TRBV6-4	NA	TRBJ2-7	TRBD2
TGCGCCAGCAGGCGTAGCGGGCAAGGCCAAGAGACCCAGTACTTC	CASRRSGQGQETQYF	TRBV5-1	NA	TRBJ2-5	TRBD2
TGTGCCATCAGTCAGATGAACACTGAAGCTTTCTTT	CAISQMNTEAFF	TRBV10-3	NA	TRBJ1-1	NA
TGTGCCAGCAATTTAGGTGGGAGCAATCAGCCCCAGCATTTT	CASNLGGSNQPQHF	TRBV2	NA	TRBJ1-5	NA
TGTGCCTGGAGTGTACCTTGGGGAGAGGGGAATGAGCAGTTCTTC	CAWSVPWGEGNEQFF	TRBV30	once	TRBJ2-1	NA
TGTGCCAGCAGTTTATTCCCCCGACAGAACGCCGGGGAGCTGTTTTTT	CASSLFPRQNAGELFF	TRBV28	NA	TRBJ2-2	NA
TGTGCCAGCTGCCCGGGACAGGGCGGGAACATTCAGTACTTC	CASCPGQGGNIQYF	TRBV27	NA	TRBJ2-4	TRBD1
TGTGCCAGCAGTGGCCGTTTAGGGTTGTACAATGAGCAGTTCTTC	CASSGRLGLYNEQFF	TRBV25-1	once	TRBJ2-1	NA
TGTGCCAGCAGCCCGGGAGGCTTATACAATGAGCAGTTCTTC	CASSPGGLYNEQFF	TRBV5-6	once	TRBJ2-1	TRBD2
TGTGCCAGCTCTAGTTACGTCGCAGATACGCAGTATTTT	CASSSYVADTQYF	TRBV18	NA	TRBJ2-3	NA
TGTGCCAGCAGCTTGGCGGGGGGCGCATTAATCGAGCAGTACTTC	CASSLAGGALIEQYF	TRBV5-4	NA	TRBJ2-7	NA
TGTGCCAGCAGCCTCCCCGCGGGCGGCGAGCAGTTCTTC	CASSLPAGGEQFF	TRBV5-6	NA	TRBJ2-1	NA
TGCGCCAGCAGTGAGGCAGGGGGCCGATCTGAAAAACTGTTTTTT	CASSEAGGRSEKLFF	TRBV10-2	NA	TRBJ1-4	TRBD1
TGTGCCAGCAGCTTAGTATCGTCTGGCGGGGAGCTGTTTTTT	CASSLVSSGGELFF	TRBV7-2	NA	TRBJ2-2	NA
TGTGCCACCAGCAGGGAAAGGGCTTTCGGACCCCAGCATTTT	CATSRERAFGPQHF	TRBV15	NA	TRBJ1-5	NA
TGCGCCAGCAAACGTGATGAAGGGACAGAGAGGCACTACGAGCAGTACTTC	CASKRDEGTERHYEQYF	TRBV23-1	once	TRBJ2-7	TRBD1
TGTGCCAGCTCACCACACGGACAGGGCACAGATACGCAGTATTTT	CASSPHGQGTDTQYF	TRBV18	once	TRBJ2-3	TRBD1
TGTGCCAGCAGCGTTTCCCCTACCGCCTACAATGAGCAGTTCTTC	CASSVSPTAYNEQFF	TRBV9	NA	TRBJ2-1	NA
TGTGCCACCAGCAGAGATCTCGGGGCCACAGGAAACACCATATATTTT	CATSRDLGATGNTIYF	TRBV15	NA	TRBJ1-3	NA
TGTGCCAGTAGTACCGTCTGGACAGGGTATCAAGGGGGCAATCAGCCCCAGCATTTT	CASSTVWTGYQGGNQPQHF	TRBV19	NA	TRBJ1-5	TRBD1
TGTGCCAGCAGCTTGTGGGCGACAGGAGAATACGAGCAGTACTTC	CASSLWATGEYEQYF	TRBV5-4	NA	TRBJ2-7	NA
TGTGCCAGCACCTCGGGCGGGAGTCCAGATACGCAGTATTTT	CASTSGGSPDTQYF	TRBV7-9	NA	TRBJ2-3	TRBD2
TGCGCCAGCAGTGAAGTAGGTGAGCAGTTCTTC	CASSEVGEQFF	TRBV10-2	NA	TRBJ2-1	NA
TGTGCCAGCAGCCCTCTGACCCGCACAGATACGCAGTATTTT	CASSPLTRTDTQYF	TRBV14	NA	TRBJ2-3	NA
TGTGCCAGCAGCTTCTCGATTAGCGGGGCAACCTACGAGCAGTACTTC	CASSFSISGATYEQYF	TRBV5-4	NA	TRBJ2-7	TRBD2
TGTGCCAGCAGCTTGCCGGGGGGCACTGAAGCTTTCTTT	CASSLPGGTEAFF	TRBV5-4	NA	TRBJ1-1	NA
TGTGCCAGTAGCCCAGGGGTCGGGAATCAGCCCCAGCATTTT	CASSPGVGNQPQHF	TRBV19	NA	TRBJ1-5	NA
TGTGCCAGCAGTCCTAAACCGGGCTCGAGTCCCTACGAGCAGTACTTC	CASSPKPGSSPYEQYF	TRBV27	NA	TRBJ2-7	NA
TGCGCCAGCAGCTTGGCGCTAGTGAGTGATACGCAGTATTTT	CASSLALVSDTQYF	TRBV5-1	NA	TRBJ2-3	NA
TGTGCCAGCAGCTTGGTGGGACTAGCGGGAGCGGCAGATACGCAGTATTTT	CASSLVGLAGAADTQYF	TRBV5-6	once	TRBJ2-3	TRBD2
TGTGCCAGCAGCTTACCCCGGGGACACTCCTACGAGCAGTACTTC	CASSLPRGHSYEQYF	TRBV7-2	NA	TRBJ2-7	NA
TGTGCCAGCAGCGTAGCTAAGGGGAGCTACGAGCAGTACTTC	CASSVAKGSYEQYF	TRBV9	NA	TRBJ2-7	NA
TGTGCCAGCAGTGTACAGATTGAGACCCAGTACTTC	CASSVQIETQYF	TRBV2	once	TRBJ2-5	NA
TGTGCCAGCAGTCCCCGGCCTGGGGCTAGCGGGAGAACCGGGCACGAGCAGTACTTC	CASSPRPGASGRTGHEQYF	TRBV27	NA	TRBJ2-7	TRBD2
TGCGCCAGCAGCCCGGACATGTACGAGCAGTACTTC	CASSPDMYEQYF	TRBV4-3	NA	TRBJ2-7	NA
TGCGCCAGCAGCTTACCGAACGGGGAGACCCAGTACTTC	CASSLPNGETQYF	TRBV5-1	NA	TRBJ2-5	NA
TGTGCCAGTAGTATCGGCTCGGGGATCCCCGGGGAGCTGTTTTTT	CASSIGSGIPGELFF	TRBV19	once	TRBJ2-2	NA
TGTGCCAGCTCACCAAAGGAGAGCGGCGAGCAGTACTTC	CASSPKESGEQYF	TRBV18	NA	TRBJ2-7	NA
TGTGCCAGCAGCCCTGGACAGGGCGGCGGGGCCAACGTCCTGACTTTC	CASSPGQGGGANVLTF	TRBV7-9	NA	TRBJ2-6	TRBD1
TGTGCCAGCAGCGTAGAAGCGGGACTCGCCTACAATGAGCAGTTCTTC	CASSVEAGLAYNEQFF	TRBV9	NA	TRBJ2-1	TRBD2
TGTGCCAGTATTGAGCCGTATAGCAATCAGCCCCAGCATTTT	CASIEPYSNQPQHF	TRBV19	NA	TRBJ1-5	NA
TGTGCCAGAAAGGGTATGGAGGTTGAGGACTATGGCTACACCTTC	CARKGMEVEDYGYTF	TRBV5-5	NA	TRBJ1-2	NA
TGTGCCAGCAGCTTCGTCCGGCGGGAGGGCCGGGAGACCCAGTACTTC	CASSFVRREGRETQYF	TRBV5-4	NA	TRBJ2-5	TRBD2
TGTGCCTCCTCGGAGGGACTTGAGCAGTTCTTC	CASSEGLEQFF	TRBV19	NA	TRBJ2-1	NA
TGTGCCAGCAGCCAACATTCAAAAGCCTCCTACAATGAGCAGTTCTTC	CASSQHSKASYNEQFF	TRBV14	NA	TRBJ2-1	NA
TGTGCCAGCACCCGAACAGGGACAAACCCCTACAATGAGCAGTTCTTC	CASTRTGTNPYNEQFF	TRBV27	NA	TRBJ2-1	NA
TGCAGCGTTTTGGGAAATGGGGACTACGAGCAGTACTTC	CSVLGNGDYEQYF	TRBV29-1	NA	TRBJ2-7	NA
TGTGCCAGCAGACACAGGGGAGCTAGCAATCAGCCCCAGCATTTT	CASRHRGASNQPQHF	TRBV6-1	NA	TRBJ1-5	TRBD1
TGTGCCAGCTCACTACTAGCGGTCGACTACAATGAGCAGTTCTTC	CASSLLAVDYNEQFF	TRBV18	NA	TRBJ2-1	TRBD2
TGCGCCAGCAGCCAAGTTAGACTAGCGGGTCCCCCCACAGATACGCAGTATTTT	CASSQVRLAGPPTDTQYF	TRBV4-3	NA	TRBJ2-3	TRBD2
TGCAGTCACAGGACGGAGGGAAAACTGTTTTTT	CSHRTEGKLFF	TRBV20-1	NA	TRBJ1-4	NA
TGTGCCAGCAGTCCCGCCCTTCTAGCGCCCCAAGAGACCCAGTACTTC	CASSPALLAPQETQYF	TRBV5-5	once	TRBJ2-5	NA
TGTGCCAGCAGCGCGACAGGGGTGGATCAGCCCCAGCATTTT	CASSATGVDQPQHF	TRBV6-6	NA	TRBJ1-5	TRBD1
TGTGCCAGCAGTGTGGGACGGTTGAACACTGAAGCTTTCTTT	CASSVGRLNTEAFF	TRBV2	NA	TRBJ1-1	NA